Here is one TCR beta chain with its context. Antigen unknown. Extraction yielded at least 5.5 micrograms of total RNA per sample. These data are taken from a study of blood T cells in healthy people across ages. Study findings and constraints: Both naive CD4+ cell counts and diversity were greater in long-lived donors than in aged donors.

The CDR3 is 13 residues long. Trimming removed 5 bases from V and 5 bases from J, with 10 bases in between. The germline CDR1 and CDR2 sequences are LNHNV and YYDKDF (reference sequence). Primers used in a second PCR of roughly 7 to 12 cycles were a sample-barcoded 5' primer and a J-beta primer mix. TCRdb re-called the 5' RACE reads through MiXCR, storing one row per CDR3 protein. The repertoire holds around 1.5 million distinct CDR3 sequences, roughly 32% seen once, with about 11% in the top ten. Sequences were obtained from blood. V usage is TRBV15 and J usage is TRBJ1-5; D is uncertain. The sequence was obtained from a woman aged 25 to 45 in good health. The CDR3 nucleotides read TGTGCCACCAGCTCGGGCCCCCATCAGCCCCAGCATTTT. It translates to CATSSGPHQPQHF.